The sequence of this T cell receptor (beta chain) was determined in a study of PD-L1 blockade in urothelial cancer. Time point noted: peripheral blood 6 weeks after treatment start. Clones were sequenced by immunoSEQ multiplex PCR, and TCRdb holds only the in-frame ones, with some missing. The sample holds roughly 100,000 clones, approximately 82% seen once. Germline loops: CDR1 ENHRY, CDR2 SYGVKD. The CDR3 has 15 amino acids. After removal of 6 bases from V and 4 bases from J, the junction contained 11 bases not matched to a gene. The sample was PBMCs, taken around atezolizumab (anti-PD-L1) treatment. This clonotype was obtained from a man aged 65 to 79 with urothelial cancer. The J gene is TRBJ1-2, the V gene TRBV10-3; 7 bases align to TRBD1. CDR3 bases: TGTGCCATCAGCGACTCCAAGACAGGGAGCTATGGCTACACCTTC. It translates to CAISDSKTGSYGYTF.